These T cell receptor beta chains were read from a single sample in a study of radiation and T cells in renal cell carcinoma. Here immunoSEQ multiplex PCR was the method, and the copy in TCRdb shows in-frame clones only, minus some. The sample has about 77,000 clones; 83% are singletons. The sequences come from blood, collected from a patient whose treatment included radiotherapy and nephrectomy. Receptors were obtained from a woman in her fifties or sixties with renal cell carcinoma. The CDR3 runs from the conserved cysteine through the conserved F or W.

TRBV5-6	CASSFRVFLGYTF
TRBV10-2	CASNRDRFAEAFF
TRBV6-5	CASSYSRTAGGYTF
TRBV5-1	CASSLEGQGLYEQFF
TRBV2	CASRTLAGGPGELFF
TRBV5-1	CASSDGRLANYGYTF
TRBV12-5	CASGLSTGYSYNEQFF
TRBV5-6	CASSLRGLNTEAFF
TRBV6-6	CASSSPNQPQHF
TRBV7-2	CASSIGQGGYEQYF
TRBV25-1	CASSESRDYGYTF
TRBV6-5	CASRARQLLYGYTF
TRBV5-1	CASSLGQPTTNEKLFF
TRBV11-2	CASSPVGAPYNEQFF
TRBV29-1	CSAMNRDGYEQYF
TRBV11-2	CASSLTRGQDGELFF
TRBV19	CASSITTGAYEQYF
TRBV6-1	CASSRAGYTF
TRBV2	CARGTGSRDSPLHF
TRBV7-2	CASSLRAETDTQYF